The T cell receptor beta chain described here comes from a study of blood T cell repertoires in COVID-19. As originally analysed: Counts of nucleated cells, estimated from reference gene primer amplification, were obtained. Sequencing was performed with immunoSEQ multiplex PCR; in TCRdb, only in-frame clones are kept and a portion is missing. The V and J calls and clone size are taken from that table; D and trimming were inferred from the DNA. The top ten clones hold 2.5% to 3% of a sample with about 150,000 clones, about 90% of them seen once. Germline lookup yields CDR1 SGHTA and CDR2 FQGTGA. V dropped 0 bases and J dropped 5 bases, with 10 bases sitting between them. The CDR3 runs to 15 residues.

The sequencing input was peripheral blood. The receptor was derived from a man in his 60s with acute or convalescent COVID-19. The V and J genes are TRBV7-3 and TRBJ1-4; D might be TRBD1 (5 bases). CDR3 sequence reads: CASSLTGLPNEKLFF. The DNA of the CDR3 is TGTGCCAGCAGCTTAACGGGACTTCCGAATGAAAAACTGTTTTTT.